This passage covers 17 T cell receptor beta chains from one sample sequenced in a study of T-cell memory formation after mild COVID-19. TCRdb itself ran the 5' RACE reads through MiXCR, one entry per CDR3 protein. The profile shows about 430,000 distinct CDR3 sequences, roughly 18% of them singletons. Sequencing used PBMCs or a T cell subset sorted from them (not recorded which). The receptors come from a man aged 18 to 29 who had mild COVID-19 (a few samples of this study predate the infection). Cell type and time point are not known.

This clonotype occurred a few times. J is TRBJ2-7 and V is TRBV18, with TRBD1 as a possible D gene (6 bases). CDR1 and CDR2 from the germline V gene are KGHSH and LQKENI. Trimming shortened V by 0 bases and J by 3 bases, and 9 bases separated the two germline ends. This CDR3 region has 14 residues. This CDR3 is CASSPPGAGYEQYV. Here the CDR3 DNA reads TGTGCCAGCTCACCACCGGGGGCTGGCTACGAGCAGTACGTC.

This clonotype was detected many times. For the CDR3, the DNA is TGTGCCAGCAGCACCGATCTTGAGCAGTTCTTC. Translation gives CASSTDLEQFF. The rearrangement uses TRBV9 and TRBJ2-1; no reliable D call. Trimming left V 4 bases short and J 9 bases short, with 8 bases between. Germline CDR1 and CDR2: SGDLS and YYNGEE. The CDR3 contains 11 residues.

The J gene is TRBJ2-3, the V gene TRBV7-9; TRBD2 is a possible D gene (5 bases). Germline lookup yields CDR1 SEHNR and CDR2 FQNEAQ (reference sequence). V lost 7 bases and J lost 0, with 17 bases in between. The CDR3 spans 16 residues. CDR3 DNA: TGTGCCAGCACCTCCCCGGACTTTACTAGCACAGATACGCAGTATTTT. It encodes CASTSPDFTSTDTQYF.

At least ten counts were recorded for this clonotype. The chain joins TRBV7-9 to TRBJ2-3; D possibly corresponds to TRBD1 (6 bases). The germline V gene encodes CDR1 SEHNR and CDR2 FQNEAQ (reference sequence). CDR3 length equals 17 residues. Deletions cut 5 bases from V and 2 bases from J, with 20 bases between. Here the CDR3 reads CASSRRATGLNTDTQYF. DNA of the CDR3: TGTGCCAGCAGCCGCCGTGCGACAGGACTCAACACAGATACGCAGTATTTT.

This clonotype was observed a few times. This rearrangement joins TRBV27 to TRBJ2-3; 8 bases match TRBD2. Germline assignment: CDR1 MNHEY and CDR2 SMNVEV (reference sequence). This CDR3 is built from 16 residues. V dropped 5 bases and J dropped 2; count of bases not matched to a gene: 9. For the CDR3, the DNA is TGTGCCAGCAGTCATATAGCGGGACCAGCCACAGATACGCAGTATTTT. Protein product: CASSHIAGPATDTQYF.

This clonotype was detected many times. This chain links TRBV7-6 with TRBJ2-3, with 8 bases fitting TRBD2. This CDR3 is 14 amino acids long. The germline CDR1 and CDR2 sequences are SGHVS and FNYEAQ. V trimming: 7 bases; J trimming: 4 bases; junction bases outside the gene matches: 7. The CDR3 bases are TGTGCCAGCACTGGAGCGGGGGAGCCAGATACGCAGTATTTT. Its translation is CASTGAGEPDTQYF.

The sample holds many counts of this clonotype. The chain carries TRBV4-1 and TRBJ2-6; D gene unclear. The V gene's germline CDR1 is MGHRA and CDR2 YSYEKL. The CDR3 is made up of 15 amino acids. Trimming cost V 1 base and J 2 bases, with 6 bases left between them. CDR3 region: CASSQGGTGANVLTF. The CDR3, as DNA: TGCGCCAGCAGCCAAGGGGGTACTGGGGCCAACGTCCTGACTTTC.

V is TRBV19 and J is TRBJ1-1; no definite D call. Germline loops: CDR1 LNHDA, CDR2 SQIVND (reference sequence). Trimming pared 1 base from V and 1 base from J, leaving 10 bases between. The CDR3 consists of 15 residues. CDR3 in DNA: TGTGCCAGTAGTATAGTTGAAGCGGGGAACACTGAAGCTTTCTTT. Amino acids: CASSIVEAGNTEAFF.

This clonotype has a handful of counts. This sequence joins TRBV6-2 or TRBV6-3 and TRBJ2-7; maybe TRBD2 (6 bases). V was clipped by 2 bases and J by 9 bases, with 8 bases between them. Germline CDR1 reads MNHEY; CDR2 reads SVGEGT. This CDR3 region has 11 residues. The CDR3 is CASSYGGLQYV. The CDR3, as DNA: TGTGCCAGCAGTTACGGAGGGCTGCAGTACGTC.

The chain has TRBV6-5 and TRBJ2-7; unclear D gene. Germline V gene lookup returns CDR1 MNHEY and CDR2 SVGAGI. Trimming shortened V by 0 bases and J by 12 bases, and 9 bases separated the two germline ends. The CDR3 runs 11 residues. In DNA, the CDR3 is TGTGCCAGCAGTTACTCTTCCCATCGGTACTTC. Protein sequence: CASSYSSHRYF.

The CDR3 loop reads CASSQALVGLGELFF. The CDR3 DNA follows: TGCGCCAGCAGCCAAGCCTTAGTCGGTTTGGGGGAGCTGTTTTTT. The chain joins TRBV4-1 to TRBJ2-2; D gene unclear. CDR1 is MGHRA and CDR2 is YSYEKL in the germline V gene. V was cut by 1 base and J by 8 bases, with 14 bases left in between. The CDR3 loop spans 15 amino acids.

The chain has TRBV12-3 or TRBV12-4 and TRBJ2-3; D gene uncertain. Trimming removed 1 base at V and 4 bases at J, with 9 bases between. This CDR3 is built from 14 residues. CDR3 loop: CASSLGSLPDTQYF. CDR3 bases: TGTGCCAGCAGTTTAGGTTCTCTTCCAGATACGCAGTATTTT.

This clonotype was seen a few times. This chain joins TRBV20-1 and TRBJ2-5; TRBD2 matches at 14 bases. Unmatched junction bases numbered 11, after V lost 6 bases and J lost 5 bases. In germline, CDR1 is DFQATT, CDR2 SNEGSKA (reference sequence). The CDR3 consists of 16 residues. The CDR3 DNA reads TGCAGTGCGCCCAGACTAGCGGGGGGGCCTGATGAGACCCAGTACTTC. Amino acid sequence: CSAPRLAGGPDETQYF.

This clonotype was seen more than once but under ten times. This sequence joins TRBV28 and TRBJ1-1; D not resolved. This CDR3 is 11 amino acids long. Germline lookup yields CDR1 MDHEN and CDR2 SYDVKM. The germline V and J ends were trimmed by 6 bases and 10 bases, with 12 bases remaining between them. The CDR3 bases are TGTGCCAGCAGCCCCGACGGCCGAGCTTTCTTT. Protein sequence: CASSPDGRAFF.

This clonotype was counted only a few times. V is TRBV21-1 and J is TRBJ2-5; TRBD1 is the table's D call, not checked against the DNA. TRBV21-1 is tagged as a pseudogene. The CDR3 spans 14 residues. The CDR3 loop reads CASSKRDRVETQYF. The CDR3 DNA reads TGTGCCAGCAGCAAAAGGGACAGGGTAGAGACCCAGTACTTC.

The chain joins TRBV6-5 to TRBJ1-5, with D uncertain. Per the germline V gene, CDR1 is MNHEY and CDR2 is SVGAGI. Trimming removed 6 bases at V and 7 bases at J, with 19 bases between. This CDR3 is 15 amino acids long. CDR3 bases: TGTGCCAGCAGGACCTCAGGTACTAGCGGGCAGCCCCAGCATTTT. As protein: CASRTSGTSGQPQHF.

This clonotype was picked up a small number of times. The chain has TRBV29-1 and TRBJ2-1, with D perhaps TRBD2 (5 bases). V was clipped by 4 bases and J by 4 bases, with 17 bases between them. There are 15 residues in the CDR3. The germline CDR1 and CDR2 sequences are SQVTM and ANQGSEA. CDR3 sequence: CSVGGGRTSYNEQFF. CDR3 in DNA: TGCAGCGTTGGCGGCGGACGGACTTCTTACAATGAGCAGTTCTTC.